These 11 T cell receptor beta chains were all obtained from the same sample, sequenced in a study of blood T cell repertoires in COVID-19. TCRdb's copy holds only in-frame clones and misses some; the assay was immunoSEQ multiplex PCR. The top ten clones hold approximately 2.5% of a sample with some 31,000 clones, 90% to 95% of them seen once. Sequenced material: peripheral blood. The origin of the receptors is a middle-aged man with active COVID-19.

The chain joins TRBV11-3 to TRBJ2-5, with D possibly being TRBD1 (5 bases). Trimming removed 5 bases at V and 4 bases at J, with 11 bases between. The germline CDR1 and CDR2 sequences are SGHNT and YENEEA. This CDR3 is built from 13 residues. CDR3 sequence reads: CASSRRAPETQYF. CDR3 coding DNA: TGTGCCAGCAGCCGCAGGGCCCCAGAGACCCAGTACTTC.

This chain joins TRBV7-2 and TRBJ1-6; weak D call: TRBD1 (5 bases). The CDR3 has 16 amino acids. V shed 5 bases and J shed 4 bases, with 15 bases lying between them. Germline V CDR1 and CDR2: SGHTA, FQGNSA. The CDR3, as DNA: TGTGCCAGCAGCCCGGGGCACGGGGGTTATAATTCACCCCTCCACTTT. It encodes CASSPGHGGYNSPLHF.

This clone was detected only once. CDR3 loop: CASSASISENSPLHF. Here the CDR3 DNA reads TGTGCCAGCAGCGCCTCGATCTCGGAGAATTCACCCCTCCACTTT. The V call is TRBV5-6, the J call TRBJ1-6; D gene unclear. From germline, CDR1 is SGHDT and CDR2 YYEEEE. Trimming took off 4 bases at V and 7 bases at J, with 15 bases between the two ends. This CDR3 contains 15 residues.

This chain uses TRBV15 with TRBJ2-7; a possible D gene is TRBD1 (5 bases). CDR1 and CDR2 from the germline V gene are LNHNV and YYDKDF (reference sequence). V lost 0 bases and J lost 6, with 9 bases in between. The CDR3 consists of 13 residues. The CDR3 region has the DNA TGTGCCACCAGCAGAGATCAAGACAGCGAGCAGTACTTC. Translating gives CATSRDQDSEQYF.

This clone was counted once. The rearrangement links TRBV3-1 (or the pseudogene TRBV3-2) to TRBJ1-1; D might be TRBD1 (6 bases). V dropped 4 bases and J dropped 4 bases, with 16 bases sitting between them. The length of the CDR3 is 15 residues. The germline V gene encodes CDR1 LGHDT and CDR2 YNNKEL (reference sequence). CDR3 amino acids: CASSPTGLLSTEAFF. CDR3 nucleotides: TGTGCCAGCAGCCCTACAGGGCTTTTGAGCACTGAAGCTTTCTTT.

The chain joins TRBV6-5 to TRBJ1-5, with 7 positions matching TRBD1. Germline V lookup: CDR1 MNHEY, CDR2 SVGAGI. With V trimmed by 4 bases and J by 8 bases, 11 bases remained unmatched. CDR3 length: 15 residues. This chain's CDR3 is CASSSRQGEGEPQHF. The CDR3 DNA follows: TGTGCCAGCAGTTCCCGACAGGGCGAGGGTGAGCCCCAGCATTTT.

This chain links TRBV29-1 with TRBJ2-7, with 9 bases that match TRBD1. The CDR3 length is 13 residues. Per the germline V gene, CDR1 is SQVTM and CDR2 is ANQGSEA. Trimming cost V 7 bases and J 3 bases; bases outside gene matches: 7. DNA for the CDR3: TGCAGCGCCTCGGGACAGGGTGACTACGAGCAGTACTTC. Translation: CSASGQGDYEQYF.

The chain recombines TRBV5-1 with TRBJ2-7, with TRBD2 identical over 7 bases. With V trimmed by 4 bases and J by 6 bases, 10 bases remained unmatched. The CDR3 covers 14 residues. From germline, CDR1 is SGHRS and CDR2 YFSETQ. The CDR3 DNA reads as TGCGCCAGCAGCACGACTAGCTTTAACGCCGAGCAGTACTTC. Residues: CASSTTSFNAEQYF.

The chain combines TRBV19 with TRBJ1-2; D unclear. The CDR3 runs 14 residues. V lost 7 bases, J lost 4 bases, and 16 bases lay in between. Germline assignment: CDR1 LNHDA and CDR2 SQIVND (reference sequence). The CDR3 here is CASTLGRRFYGYTF. The CDR3 DNA sequence: TGTGCCAGTACCCTTGGGAGGAGATTCTATGGCTACACCTTC.

This chain joins TRBV6-1 and TRBJ2-2; 10 nucleotides align to TRBD1. CDR1 and CDR2 (germline): MNHNS, SASEGT. V lost 1 base and J lost 8; bases outside the gene matches: 10. This CDR3 contains 17 residues. CDR3 region: CASSEGYPGTGEGELFF. Here the CDR3 DNA reads TGTGCCAGCAGTGAAGGTTATCCGGGGACAGGGGAGGGGGAGCTGTTTTTT.

The V gene is TRBV28, the J gene TRBJ2-7; 9 positions agree with TRBD2. The CDR3 contains 16 residues. Germline V gene data show CDR1 as MDHEN and CDR2 as SYDVKM. Losses at the gene ends were 3 bases for V and 5 bases for J; bases not matched to a gene: 11. CDR3 nucleotide sequence: TGTGCCAGCAGTTTTAATCTCGCGGGAGGGCCCGACGAGCAGTACTTC. Its protein is CASSFNLAGGPDEQYF.